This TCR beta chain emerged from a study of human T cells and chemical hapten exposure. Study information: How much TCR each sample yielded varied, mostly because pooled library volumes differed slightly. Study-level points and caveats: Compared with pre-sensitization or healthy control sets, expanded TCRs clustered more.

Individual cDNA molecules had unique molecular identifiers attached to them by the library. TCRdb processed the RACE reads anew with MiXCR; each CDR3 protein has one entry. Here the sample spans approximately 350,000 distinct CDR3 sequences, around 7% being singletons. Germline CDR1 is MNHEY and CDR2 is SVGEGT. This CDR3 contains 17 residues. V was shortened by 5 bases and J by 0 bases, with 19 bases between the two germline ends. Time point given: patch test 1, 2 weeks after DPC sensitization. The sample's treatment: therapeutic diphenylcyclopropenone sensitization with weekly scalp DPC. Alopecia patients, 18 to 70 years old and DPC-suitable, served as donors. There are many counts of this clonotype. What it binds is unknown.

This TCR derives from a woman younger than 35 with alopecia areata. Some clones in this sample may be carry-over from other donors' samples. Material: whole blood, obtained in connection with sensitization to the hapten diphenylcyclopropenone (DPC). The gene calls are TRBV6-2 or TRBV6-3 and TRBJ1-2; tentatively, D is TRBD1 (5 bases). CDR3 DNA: TGTGCCAGCAGTCACCATCCCGTGGGCAGGGCTAACTATGGCTACACCTTC. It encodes CASSHHPVGRANYGYTF.